This passage covers 20 T cell receptor beta chains from one sample sequenced in a study of yellow fever vaccine responses in identical twins. TCRdb redid the calling of the RT-PCR reads with MiXCR, one entry per CDR3 protein. The table includes approximately 13,000 distinct CDR3 sequences, 84% detected once. Here the sequenced sample was T cells from blood (PBMCs), unsorted or a sorted subset (not recorded which), taken before or after yellow fever vaccination (not recorded which). Every receptor here comes from a woman aged 18-29 years who received the yellow fever vaccine.

V and J are TRBV6-1 and TRBJ1-2, with D perhaps matching TRBD1 (6 bases). Between the trimmed V and J ends, which lost 6 bases and 4 bases, there was a span of 18 bases. The CDR3 totals 15 residues. CDR1 and CDR2 (germline): MNHNS, SASEGT. In nucleotides, the CDR3 is TGTGCCAGCAGGCAGCCCGGGACAAACATCTATGGCTACACCTTC. This gives the protein CASRQPGTNIYGYTF.

The chain carries TRBV5-1 and TRBJ2-7; possibly TRBD1 for D (6 bases). The V gene's germline CDR1 is SGHRS and CDR2 YFSETQ. Trimming removed 4 bases from V and 2 bases from J, with 13 bases in between. The CDR3 has 14 residues. CDR3 sequence (DNA): TGCGCCAGCAGCCCGATCCAGGGGACCTACGAGCAGTACTTC. It yields the protein CASSPIQGTYEQYF.

Turning to this clonotype: At one end, the junction sequence differs from germline, possibly due to a read error. The CDR3: CASSSFMAPETQYF. Here the CDR3 DNA reads TGTGCTAGCAGTTCATTTATGGCCCCGGAGACCCAGTACTTC. This sequence joins TRBV27 and TRBJ2-5, with D unclear. The CDR3 is 14 residues long. Germline CDR1 is MNHEY and CDR2 is SMNVEV (reference sequence).

V is TRBV29-1 and J is TRBJ2-7; D not certain. V was pared by 4 bases and J by 2 bases, with 9 bases between. Germline V gene lookup returns CDR1 SQVTM and CDR2 ANQGSEA. The CDR3 runs to 12 residues. The CDR3 DNA follows: TGCAGCGTTGTAAGGAATACCTACGAGCAGTACTTC. Translating it yields CSVVRNTYEQYF.

V is TRBV15 and J is TRBJ2-3, with D perhaps matching TRBD1 or TRBD2 (5 bases each). With 1 base removed from V and 2 bases from J, the gap between germline ends came to 13 bases. Germline assignment: CDR1 LNHNV and CDR2 YYDKDF (reference sequence). The CDR3 has 16 residues. The CDR3 reads CATSRAPGTATDTQYF. The CDR3 DNA follows: TGTGCCACCAGCAGAGCCCCCGGGACGGCCACAGATACGCAGTATTTT. Supplemented by reference TRBV15 and TRBJ2-3, the full variable domain reads DAMVIQNPRYQVTQFGKPVTLSCSQTLNHNVMYWYQQKSSQAPKLLFHYYDKDFNNEADTPDNFQSRRPNTSFCFLDIRSPGLGDTAMYLCATSRAPGTATDTQYFGPGTRLTVL.

In its sample, this clonotype was seen once. The chain uses TRBV5-1 and TRBJ2-2; D is possibly TRBD1 or TRBD2 (5 bases each). The CDR3 is made up of 12 amino acids. V lost 3 bases and J 6 bases, leaving 6 bases between the germline ends. CDR1 is SGHRS, CDR2 YFSETQ, per germline. CDR3 sequence: CASSWGSGELFF. The CDR3 DNA follows: TGCGCCAGCAGCTGGGGGTCCGGGGAGCTGTTTTTT.

The chain carries TRBV14 and TRBJ1-5, with D unresolved. V was clipped by 2 bases and J by 7 bases, with 12 bases between them. The CDR3 sequence is 14 residues long. Germline assignment: CDR1 SGHDN and CDR2 FVKESK. For the CDR3, the DNA is TGTGCCAGCAGCCAATGGGGAGAGGGCCAGCCCCAGCATTTT. Its protein is CASSQWGEGQPQHF.

This rearrangement joins TRBV12-3 or TRBV12-4 to TRBJ1-2; maybe TRBD1 (5 bases). With 3 bases removed from V and 7 bases from J, the gap between germline ends came to 15 bases. The CDR3 is made up of 14 amino acids. The CDR3 sequence is CASSLVVGGGGYTF. CDR3 DNA sequence: TGTGCCAGCAGTTTGGTCGTCGGGGGAGGTGGCTACACCTTC.

The V and J genes are TRBV2 and TRBJ2-7; 9 nucleotides agree with TRBD2. This CDR3 contains 15 residues. V shed 3 bases, J shed 4 bases, and the junction held 7 bases outside the gene matches. Germline assignment: CDR1 SNHLY and CDR2 FYNNEI. The CDR3 loop reads CASSELLAGPYEQYF. The CDR3 DNA reads TGTGCCAGCAGTGAGCTTCTAGCGGGACCTTACGAGCAGTACTTC.

CDR3 residues: CSARTPLNEKLFF. Here the CDR3 DNA reads TGCAGTGCTAGGACGCCGCTTAATGAAAAACTGTTTTTT. This chain joins TRBV20-1 and TRBJ1-4; D remains unclear. CDR1 is DFQATT and CDR2 is SNEGSKA in the germline V gene (reference sequence). V lost 3 bases and J lost 4, with 9 bases in between. CDR3 length equals 13 residues.

In its sample, this clonotype was seen once. The rearrangement joins TRBV20-1 to TRBJ1-4; no definite D call. The CDR3 covers 12 residues. Trimming stripped 5 bases from V and 7 bases from J, with 11 bases between. Germline CDR1 and CDR2: DFQATT and SNEGSKA (reference sequence). The CDR3 spells CSAGPLGEKLFF. CDR3 in DNA: TGCAGTGCTGGGCCCCTAGGTGAAAAACTGTTTTTT.

This rearrangement joins TRBV5-1 to TRBJ1-2, with D possibly being TRBD1 (6 bases). Germline lookup yields CDR1 SGHRS and CDR2 YFSETQ. V was cut by 0 bases and J by 4 bases, with 13 bases left in between. The CDR3 has 15 residues. CDR3 sequence reads: CASSLVDRTLYGYTF. The CDR3 DNA reads TGCGCCAGCAGCTTGGTGGACAGAACCCTCTATGGCTACACCTTC.

The V and J genes are TRBV15 and TRBJ2-2, with D unclear. V was pared by 9 bases and J by 0 bases, with 8 bases between. Germline values: CDR1 LNHNV, CDR2 YYDKDF (reference sequence). The CDR3 consists of 13 residues. CDR3 in DNA: TGTGCCACGAGTTTAACGAACACCGGGGAGCTGTTTTTT. Translated: CATSLTNTGELFF.

This clonotype was counted only a few times. V usage is TRBV29-1 and J usage is TRBJ2-7; D ambiguous. The V gene's germline CDR1 is SQVTM and CDR2 ANQGSEA. The CDR3 sequence is 13 residues long. V dropped 7 bases and J dropped 6 bases, with 19 bases sitting between them. DNA of the CDR3: TGCAGCGCCGAACGGGCAGATAGGAGCGAGCAGTACTTC. Translation: CSAERADRSEQYF.

This chain uses TRBV28 with TRBJ2-1; a possible D gene is TRBD2 (7 bases). Trimming removed 5 bases from V and 5 bases from J, with 16 bases in between. Germline CDR1 MDHEN, CDR2 SYDVKM. CDR3 length: 15 residues. CDR3 DNA: TGTGCCAGCAGTATCCGCGGGGGCCGAAACAATGAGCAGTTCTTC. Its protein is CASSIRGGRNNEQFF.

This clonotype has only a few counts. The V call is TRBV28, the J call TRBJ2-7; the match to TRBD1 covers 8 bases. V gave up 5 bases and J gave up 3 bases; unmatched junction bases: 9. This CDR3 has 15 residues. The germline CDR1 and CDR2 sequences are MDHEN and SYDVKM. The CDR3 loop is CASSLSGTGGYEQYV. The CDR3 DNA is TGTGCCAGCAGTCTATCCGGGACAGGCGGCTACGAGCAGTACGTC.

The gene calls are TRBV3-1 and TRBJ2-2; D may be TRBD2 (5 bases). CDR1 LGHDT and CDR2 YNNKEL come from the germline V gene (reference sequence). V was trimmed by 2 bases and J by 7 bases, leaving 14 bases between them. The CDR3 is made up of 15 amino acids. This chain's CDR3 is CASSQWSSSGGELFF. CDR3 sequence (DNA): TGTGCCAGCAGCCAATGGTCTAGCTCCGGCGGGGAGCTGTTTTTT.

The chain couples TRBV18 to TRBJ1-2; D gene unclear. CDR3 length: 16 amino acids. Germline V CDR1 and CDR2: KGHSH, LQKENI. The V gene lost 0 bases and the J gene lost 0 bases, with 11 bases spanning the gap. CDR3: CASSPPGGESNYGYTF. The DNA for the CDR3 is TGTGCCAGCTCACCACCGGGCGGCGAATCTAACTATGGCTACACCTTC. The full variable domain, its missing parts supplied by reference TRBV18 and TRBJ1-2, is NAGVMQNPRHLVRRRGQEARLRCSPMKGHSHVYWYRQLPEEGLKFMVYLQKENIIDESGMPKERFSAEFPKEGPSILRIQQVVRGDSAAYFCASSPPGGESNYGYTFGSGTRLTVV.

In its sample, this clonotype was seen once. The CDR3 carries no conserved terminal phenylalanine or tryptophan, so it likely arises from a read error. This chain uses TRBV2 with TRBJ1-2; possible D gene TRBD1, 6 bases. The CDR3 is made up of 13 amino acids. Trimming shortened V by 6 bases and J by 3 bases, and 11 bases separated the two germline ends. Looked up from germline, CDR1 is SNHLY and CDR2 is FYNNEI. CDR3 DNA: TGTGCCAGCAGCCTACAGGGAGACTATGGCTACACCTCC. Protein sequence: CASSLQGDYGYTS.

The rearrangement joins TRBV29-1 to TRBJ1-2; 7 nucleotides agree with TRBD1. The V gene end was trimmed by 6 bases and the J gene end by 10 bases; junction bases not matched to a gene: 5. The CDR3 totals 10 residues. Germline V CDR1 and CDR2: SQVTM, ANQGSEA. The CDR3 bases are TGCAGCGTGGGTACAGGGGACTACACCTTC. Protein: CSVGTGDYTF.